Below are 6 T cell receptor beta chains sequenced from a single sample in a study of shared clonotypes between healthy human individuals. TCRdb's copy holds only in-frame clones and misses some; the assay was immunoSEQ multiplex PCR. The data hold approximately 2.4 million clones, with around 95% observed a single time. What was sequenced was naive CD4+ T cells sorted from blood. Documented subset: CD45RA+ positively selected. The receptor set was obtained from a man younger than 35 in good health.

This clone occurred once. CDR3 region: CASSQSPSHDREKHF. In nucleotides, the CDR3 is TGCGCCAGCAGTCAATCCCCAAGTCATGACAGGGAAAAGCATTTT. This sequence joins TRBV23-1 and TRBJ1-5; 7 bases are shared with TRBD1. TRBV23-1 is marked as an open reading frame, function uncertain. The length of the CDR3 is 15 residues. The J segment lost 14 bases and the V segment lost 0 bases, leaving 13 bases of the junction unmatched.

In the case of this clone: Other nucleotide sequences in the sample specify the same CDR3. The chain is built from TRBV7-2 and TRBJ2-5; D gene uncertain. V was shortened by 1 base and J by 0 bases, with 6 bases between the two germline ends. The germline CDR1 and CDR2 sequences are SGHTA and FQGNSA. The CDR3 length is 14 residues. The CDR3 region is CASSLVGNQETQYF. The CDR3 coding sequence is TGTGCCAGCAGCTTAGTGGGGAACCAAGAGACCCAGTACTTC. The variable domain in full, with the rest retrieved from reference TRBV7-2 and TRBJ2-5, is GAGVSQSPSNKVTEKGKDVELRCDPISGHTALYWYRQSLGQGLEFLIYFQGNSAPDKSGLPSDRFSAERTGGSVSTLTIQRTQQEDSAVYLCASSLVGNQETQYFGPGTRLLVL.

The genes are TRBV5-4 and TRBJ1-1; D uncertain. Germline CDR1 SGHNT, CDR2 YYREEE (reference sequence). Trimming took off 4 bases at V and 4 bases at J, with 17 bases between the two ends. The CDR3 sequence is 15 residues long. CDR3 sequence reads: CASSPLGPGGTEAFF. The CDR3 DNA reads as TGTGCCAGCAGCCCCCTAGGTCCGGGCGGCACTGAAGCTTTCTTT.

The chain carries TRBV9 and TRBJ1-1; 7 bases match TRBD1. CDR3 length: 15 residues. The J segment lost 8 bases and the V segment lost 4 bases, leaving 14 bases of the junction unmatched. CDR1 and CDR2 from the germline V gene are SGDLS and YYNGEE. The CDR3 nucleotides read TGTGCCAGCAGCCATGATAAAGACAGGGTAAAAGAAGCTTTCTTT. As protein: CASSHDKDRVKEAFF.

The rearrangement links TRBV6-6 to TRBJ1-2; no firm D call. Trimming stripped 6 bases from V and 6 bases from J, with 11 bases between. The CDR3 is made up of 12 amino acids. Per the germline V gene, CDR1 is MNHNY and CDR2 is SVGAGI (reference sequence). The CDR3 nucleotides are TGTGCCAGCAGGGAACTCTTGGATGGCTACACCTTC. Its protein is CASRELLDGYTF.

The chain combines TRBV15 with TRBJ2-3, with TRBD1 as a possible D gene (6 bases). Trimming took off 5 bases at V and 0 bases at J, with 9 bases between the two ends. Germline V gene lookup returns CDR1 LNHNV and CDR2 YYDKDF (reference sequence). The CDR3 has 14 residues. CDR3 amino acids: CATSSQGSTDTQYF. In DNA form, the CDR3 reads TGTGCCACCAGCTCCCAGGGGAGCACAGATACGCAGTATTTT. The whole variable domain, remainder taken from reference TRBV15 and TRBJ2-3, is DAMVIQNPRYQVTQFGKPVTLSCSQTLNHNVMYWYQQKSSQAPKLLFHYYDKDFNNEADTPDNFQSRRPNTSFCFLDIRSPGLGDTAMYLCATSSQGSTDTQYFGPGTRLTVL.